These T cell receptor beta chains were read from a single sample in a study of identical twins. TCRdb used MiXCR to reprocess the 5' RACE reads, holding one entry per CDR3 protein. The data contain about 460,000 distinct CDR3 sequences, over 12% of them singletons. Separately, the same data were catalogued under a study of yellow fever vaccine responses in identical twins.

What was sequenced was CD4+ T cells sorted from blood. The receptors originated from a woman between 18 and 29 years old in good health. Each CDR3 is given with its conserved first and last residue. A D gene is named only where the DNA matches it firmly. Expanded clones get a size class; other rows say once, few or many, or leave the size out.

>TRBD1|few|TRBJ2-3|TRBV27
CASSFTRGQGTSTDTQYF
TGTGCCAGCAGTTTTACACGCGGACAGGGGACTAGCACAGATACGCAGTATTTT
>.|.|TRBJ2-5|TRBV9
CASSARRSQETQYF
TGTGCCAGCAGCGCGAGACGGTCCCAAGAGACCCAGTACTTC
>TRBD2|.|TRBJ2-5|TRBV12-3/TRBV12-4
CASSLGAGKETQYF
TGTGCCAGCAGTTTGGGAGCGGGAAAAGAGACCCAGTACTTC
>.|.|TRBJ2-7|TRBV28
CASSLGGVPYEQYF
TGTGCCAGCAGTCTAGGCGGGGTCCCCTACGAGCAGTACTTC
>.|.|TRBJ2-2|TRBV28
CASSSYPPSSGSGELFF
TGTGCCAGCAGTTCGTATCCCCCATCGTCGGGGAGCGGGGAGCTGTTTTTT
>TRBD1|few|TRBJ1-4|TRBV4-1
CASSLTGKNEKLFF
TGCGCCAGCAGCCTGACAGGGAAAAATGAAAAACTGTTTTTT
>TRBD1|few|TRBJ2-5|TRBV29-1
CGLSGGGETQYF
TGCGGGCTATCAGGGGGCGGGGAGACCCAGTACTTC
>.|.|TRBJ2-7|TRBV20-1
CSANEGSTNSYEQYF
TGCAGTGCAAACGAGGGGTCCACCAATTCCTACGAGCAGTACTTC
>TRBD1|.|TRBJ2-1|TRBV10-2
CASSHQGASSYNEQFF
TGCGCCAGCAGTCATCAGGGGGCGAGCTCCTACAATGAGCAGTTCTTC
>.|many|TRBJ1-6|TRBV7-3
CASSLRAGYNSPLHF
TGTGCCAGCAGCCTAAGGGCAGGTTATAATTCACCCCTCCACTTT
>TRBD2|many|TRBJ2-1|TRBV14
CASRGLAGAYNEQFF
TGTGCCAGCAGGGGACTAGCGGGAGCCTACAATGAGCAGTTCTTC
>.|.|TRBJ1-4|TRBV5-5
CASSMAAGSGSEKLFF
TGTGCCAGCAGCATGGCCGCCGGGAGCGGGAGTGAAAAACTGTTTTTT
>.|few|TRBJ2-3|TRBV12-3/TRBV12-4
CARSTQLWGDTQYF
TGTGCCAGAAGTACACAGCTCTGGGGTGATACGCAGTATTTT
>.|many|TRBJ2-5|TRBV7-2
CASSFGLKETQYF
TGTGCCAGCAGCTTCGGACTAAAAGAGACCCAGTACTTC
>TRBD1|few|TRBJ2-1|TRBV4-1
CASSQGEGAPYNEQFF
TGCGCCAGCAGCCAAGGTGAGGGGGCCCCCTACAATGAGCAGTTCTTC
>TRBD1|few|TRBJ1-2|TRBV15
CATSMGQINYGYTF
TGTGCCACCAGCATGGGACAGATTAACTATGGCTACACCTTC
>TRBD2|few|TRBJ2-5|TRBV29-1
CSVEGTSGSYETQYF
TGCAGCGTTGAAGGTACTAGCGGGAGCTATGAGACCCAGTACTTC
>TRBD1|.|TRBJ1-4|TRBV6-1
CASKYRGWNEKLFF
TGTGCCAGTAAATACAGGGGTTGGAATGAAAAACTGTTTTTT
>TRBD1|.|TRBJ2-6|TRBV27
CASMGGPHPGQGSGANVLTF
TGTGCCAGCATGGGGGGACCCCATCCGGGACAGGGATCTGGGGCCAACGTCCTGACTTTC
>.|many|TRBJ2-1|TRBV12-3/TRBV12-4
CASSLGSAGVNEQFF
TGTGCCAGCAGTTTAGGTAGCGCCGGGGTCAATGAGCAGTTCTTC
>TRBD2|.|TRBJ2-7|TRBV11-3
CASSPHLGRGSSYEQYF
TGTGCCAGCAGCCCCCATCTCGGGAGGGGCAGCTCCTACGAGCAGTACTTC
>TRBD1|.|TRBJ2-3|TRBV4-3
CASSHQTGGSSTDTQYF
TGCGCCAGCAGCCACCAAACAGGGGGCTCAAGCACAGATACGCAGTATTTT
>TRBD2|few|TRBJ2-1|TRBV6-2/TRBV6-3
CASRSSLAGLPFNEQFF
TGTGCCAGCAGGTCTTCCTTAGCGGGGCTTCCTTTCAATGAGCAGTTCTTC
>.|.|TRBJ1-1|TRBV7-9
CASSLLESTEAFF
TGTGCCAGCAGCTTACTTGAGAGCACTGAAGCTTTCTTT
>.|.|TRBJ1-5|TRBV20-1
CSATDPQGDSNQPQHF
TGCAGTGCTACCGACCCGCAGGGTGATAGCAATCAGCCCCAGCATTTT
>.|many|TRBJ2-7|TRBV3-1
CASSQGFYEQYF
TGTGCCAGCAGCCAAGGGTTTTACGAGCAGTACTTC
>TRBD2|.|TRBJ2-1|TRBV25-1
CASSDGGLAGVNEQFF
TGTGCCAGCAGTGACGGGGGACTAGCGGGAGTCAATGAGCAGTTCTTC
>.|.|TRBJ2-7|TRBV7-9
CASSLKASGSYEQYF
TGTGCCAGCAGCTTAAAGGCCAGCGGATCTTACGAGCAGTACTTC
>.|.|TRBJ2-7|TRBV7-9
CASSLYATGTSDEQYF
TGTGCCAGCAGCTTATATGCCACAGGAACCTCGGACGAGCAGTACTTC
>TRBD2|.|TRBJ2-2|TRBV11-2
CASSLRLAGGTGELFF
TGTGCCAGCAGCTTACGACTAGCGGGGGGCACCGGGGAGCTGTTTTTT
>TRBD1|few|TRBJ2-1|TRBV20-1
CSAPEGQGNNEQFF
TGCAGTGCTCCGGAGGGACAGGGAAACAATGAGCAGTTCTTC
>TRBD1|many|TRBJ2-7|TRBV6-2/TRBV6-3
CASRTAGTGSYEQYF
TGTGCCAGCAGAACCGCCGGGACAGGGTCCTACGAGCAGTACTTC
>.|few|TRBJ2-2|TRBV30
CAWSVRGGGELFF
TGTGCCTGGAGTGTACGAGGTGGCGGGGAGCTGTTTTTT
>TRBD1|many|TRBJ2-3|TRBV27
CASTLRGRGSPSTDTQYF
TGTGCCAGCACTCTTAGGGGCAGGGGGTCTCCTAGCACAGATACGCAGTATTTT
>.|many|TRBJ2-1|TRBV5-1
CASSLGPGPSLYNEQFF
TGCGCCAGCAGCTTGGGGCCGGGACCCTCCCTTTACAATGAGCAGTTCTTC
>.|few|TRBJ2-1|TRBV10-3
CAISAGDPSYNEQFF
TGTGCCATCAGCGCCGGCGACCCCTCCTACAATGAGCAGTTCTTC
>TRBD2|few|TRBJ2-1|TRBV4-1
CASSQELSGNANEQFF
TGCGCCAGCAGCCAAGAGCTTAGCGGGAACGCCAATGAGCAGTTCTTC
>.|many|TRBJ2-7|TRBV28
CASRSHRALGEQYF
TGTGCCAGCAGATCACACAGGGCCCTGGGAGAGCAGTACTTC
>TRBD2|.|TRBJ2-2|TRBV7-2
CASSSGIAGVTGELFF
TGTGCCAGCAGCTCGGGGATAGCGGGGGTGACCGGGGAGCTGTTTTTT
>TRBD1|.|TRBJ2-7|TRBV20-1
CSARPLGWGQGAYEQYF
TGCAGTGCTAGGCCACTCGGTTGGGGACAGGGGGCCTACGAGCAGTACTTC
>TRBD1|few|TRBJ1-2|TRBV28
CASSLQQGASTF
TGTGCCAGCAGTTTACAGCAGGGGGCATCCACCTTC
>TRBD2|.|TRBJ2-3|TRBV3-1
CASCKEVPWALAGVSTRYF
TGTGCCTCCTGCAAGGAGGTCCCGTGGGCACTAGCGGGAGTCTCGACTCGGTATTTT
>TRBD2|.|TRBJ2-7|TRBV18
CASSPTWTSGDYEQYF
TGTGCCAGCTCACCGACTTGGACTAGCGGAGACTACGAGCAGTACTTC
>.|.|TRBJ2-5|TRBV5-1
CASSVQGLQTQYF
TGCGCCAGCAGCGTACAGGGTTTACAGACCCAGTACTTC
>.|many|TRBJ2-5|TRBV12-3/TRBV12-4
CASSFGLTNQETQYF
TGTGCCAGCAGTTTCGGGCTAACCAATCAAGAGACCCAGTACTTC
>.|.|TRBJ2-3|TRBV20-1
CSARASDHDTSSLQGASDTQYF
TGCAGTGCTAGAGCAAGCGATCATGATACTTCCTCACTACAGGGAGCCTCTGATACGCAGTATTTT
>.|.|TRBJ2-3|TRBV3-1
CASSQATTDTQYF
TGTGCCAGCAGCCAAGCCACCACAGATACGCAGTATTTT
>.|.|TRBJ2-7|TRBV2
CASSGGRAYEQYF
TGTGCCAGCAGTGGTGGCAGGGCGTACGAGCAGTACTTC
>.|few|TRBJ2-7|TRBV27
CASSFGGADEQYF
TGTGCCAGCAGTTTCGGCGGAGCCGACGAGCAGTACTTC
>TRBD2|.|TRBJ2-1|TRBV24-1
CATSDLLFAGGPDEQFF
TGTGCCACCAGTGATTTGCTATTCGCGGGAGGGCCGGATGAGCAGTTCTTC
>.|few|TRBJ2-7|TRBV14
CASSQYPGPAPAYEQYF
TGTGCCAGCAGCCAATATCCGGGACCCGCCCCAGCCTACGAGCAGTACTTC
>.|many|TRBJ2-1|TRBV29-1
CSVEATSRHEQFF
TGCAGCGTTGAAGCGACATCACGGCATGAGCAGTTCTTC
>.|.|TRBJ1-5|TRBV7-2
CASSLEVAGGVDTQHF
TGTGCCAGCAGCTTAGAAGTAGCGGGGGGGGTGGATACGCAGCATTTT